A single sample gave rise to the 14 T cell receptor beta chains below, sequenced in a study of graft-versus-host responses after intestinal transplantation (dated by TCRdb to the early 2020s). The library was built by means of the immunoSEQ multiplex PCR assay. The immuneACCESS repertoire file appears here via TCRdb, limited to in-frame rearrangements. These files lack a portion of the clones; in checked studies, under half of the deficit traces to unresolved V genes, and the cause of the others is not known. The sample data list some 44,000 clones, and roughly 94% of these were observed just once. The ten largest make up 1.6% of the sample. Sequenced material: PBMCs, taken around 350 days after intestinal transplant. These receptors all stem from a human patient who received an intestinal transplant, so some T cells may come from the graft donor.

The rearrangement joins TRBV11-2 to TRBJ1-1; D remains ambiguous. This CDR3 has 14 amino acids. Between the trimmed V and J ends, which lost 2 bases and 1 base, there was a span of 8 bases. Germline lookup yields CDR1 SGHAT and CDR2 FQNNGV. The CDR3 spells CASSLIAGNTEAFF. The CDR3 region has the DNA TGTGCCAGCAGCTTAATTGCCGGGAACACTGAAGCTTTCTTT.

This chain links TRBV6-6 with TRBJ1-4; D is unresolved. The CDR3 has 15 amino acids. V was clipped by 6 bases and J by 1 base, with 12 bases between them. CDR1 and CDR2 (germline): MNHNY, SVGAGI (reference sequence). CDR3 protein: CASSRRPGTNEKLFF. The DNA for the CDR3 is TGTGCCAGCAGCCGAAGACCAGGAACTAATGAAAAACTGTTTTTT.

V and J are TRBV28 and TRBJ1-3; D is possibly TRBD1 (6 bases). This CDR3 contains 15 residues. Germline V CDR1 and CDR2: MDHEN, SYDVKM. Trimming stripped 2 bases from V and 0 bases from J, with 8 bases between. For the CDR3, the DNA is TGTGCCAGCAGTTTAACAGGGAGCTCTGGAAACACCATATATTTT. Protein product: CASSLTGSSGNTIYF.

The gene calls are TRBV19 and TRBJ2-5; 7 positions match TRBD1. The J call may be incorrect, as the DNA end agrees better with TRBJ2-7. CDR3 size: 16 residues. CDR1 and CDR2 from the germline V gene are LNHDA and SQIVND (reference sequence). The chain's CDR3 is CASSIDLWDSWSEQYF. The CDR3 nucleotides are TGTGCCAGTAGTATAGATCTATGGGACAGCTGGAGCGAGCAGTACTTC.

This chain links TRBV19 with TRBJ1-6; D might be TRBD1 (6 bases). This CDR3 comprises 18 residues. Trimming shortened V by 2 bases and J by 1 base, and 15 bases separated the two germline ends. From germline, CDR1 is LNHDA and CDR2 SQIVND (reference sequence). CDR3: CASSINRVSGSYNSPLHF. CDR3 nucleotides: TGTGCCAGTAGTATAAACAGGGTTTCGGGATCCTATAATTCACCCCTCCACTTT.

The chain has TRBV27 and TRBJ2-7; perhaps TRBD1 as D (6 bases). Germline V CDR1 and CDR2: MNHEY, SMNVEV (reference sequence). The CDR3 consists of 14 residues. Between the trimmed V and J ends, which lost 3 bases and 2 bases, there was a span of 11 bases. Written as DNA, the CDR3 is TGTGCCAGCAGTTTGTCGGACAGAGCCTACGAGCAGTACTTC. Its protein product is CASSLSDRAYEQYF.

The V call is TRBV6-1, the J call TRBJ2-1; 8 bases are shared with TRBD2. The CDR3 covers 15 residues. Trimming at V came to 8 bases and at J to 7 bases, leaving 13 bases not matched to a gene. Germline V lookup: CDR1 MNHNS, CDR2 SASEGT. The CDR3 DNA sequence: TGTGCCAGCTACTCGGGACTAGGGGTTATAAATGAGCAGTTCTTC. Translation: CASYSGLGVINEQFF.

This clone was observed a single time. This chain uses TRBV30 with TRBJ2-7; D possibly corresponds to TRBD2 (5 bases). This CDR3 is built from 12 residues. V gave up 5 bases and J gave up 4 bases, with 12 bases separating them. Germline lookup yields CDR1 GTSNPN and CDR2 SVGIG (reference sequence). In DNA, the CDR3 is TGTGCCTGGGCTGGTAGCGAGTACGAGCAGTACTTC. Its translation: CAWAGSEYEQYF.

Here the CDR3 reads CASSLEGARNEKLFF. The CDR3 nucleotides are TGCGCCAGCAGCCTTGAGGGGGCACGAAATGAAAAACTGTTTTTT. This chain connects TRBV5-1 to TRBJ1-4, with TRBD1 identical over 7 bases. The CDR3 totals 15 residues. Germline values: CDR1 SGHRS, CDR2 YFSETQ. The junction had 8 bases not matched to a gene; V was cut back by 4 bases and J by 5 bases. Complete variable domain (other parts from reference TRBV5-1 and TRBJ1-4): KAGVTQTPRYLIKTRGQQVTLSCSPISGHRSVSWYQQTPGQGLQFLFEYFSETQRNKGNFPGRFSGRQFSNSRSEMNVSTLELGDSALYLCASSLEGARNEKLFFGSGTQLSVL.

This clone appeared once. This rearrangement joins TRBV7-9 to TRBJ1-6, with D possibly TRBD1 on 6 matching bases. From germline, CDR1 is SEHNR and CDR2 FQNEAQ (reference sequence). There are 16 residues in the CDR3. Trimming stripped 1 base from V and 11 bases from J, with 18 bases between. As DNA, the CDR3 is TGTGCCAGCAGCTTAGTAACAGGGCACCTTATGACACCCCTCCACTTT. Translation gives CASSLVTGHLMTPLHF. Combining the CDR3 with reference TRBV7-9 and TRBJ1-6 gives the whole variable domain DTGVSQNPRHKITKRGQNVTFRCDPISEHNRLYWYRQTLGQGPEFLTYFQNEAQLEKSRLLSDRFSAERPKGSFSTLEIQRTEQGDSAMYLCASSLVTGHLMTPLHFGNGTRLTVT.

This chain links TRBV5-6 with TRBJ1-1; 7 bases agree with TRBD1. Unmatched junction bases numbered 8, after V lost 5 bases and J lost 1 base. CDR1 and CDR2 (germline): SGHDT, YYEEEE. The CDR3 extends over 15 amino acids. The CDR3: CASRGRDSRNTEAFF. The CDR3 DNA follows: TGTGCCAGCAGGGGCCGGGACAGTAGGAACACTGAAGCTTTCTTT.

The chain links TRBV5-4 to TRBJ1-2; TRBD1 agrees at 7 bases. CDR1 and CDR2 (germline): SGHNT, YYREEE (reference sequence). There are 15 residues in the CDR3. With 4 bases clipped from V and 4 bases from J, the junction kept 10 bases outside the gene matches. The CDR3 DNA reads TGTGCCAGCAGCCCGGGGACAGCGATCACCTATGGCTACACCTTC. Encoded protein: CASSPGTAITYGYTF.

In this sample, this clone turned up once. This rearrangement joins TRBV2 to TRBJ2-5; TRBD1 agrees at 9 bases. J lost 3 bases, V lost 8 bases, and 7 bases had no gene match. The CDR3 extends over 14 amino acids. From germline, CDR1 is SNHLY and CDR2 FYNNEI. The CDR3 reads CASGRDRVEETQYF. The CDR3 DNA reads as TGTGCCAGCGGACGGGACAGGGTGGAAGAGACCCAGTACTTC.

V and J are TRBV19 and TRBJ2-1; TRBD2 aligns across 7 bases. J gave up 4 bases and V 5 bases, and 8 bases lay outside the gene matches. The CDR3 runs 15 residues. Germline loops: CDR1 LNHDA, CDR2 SQIVND (reference sequence). This CDR3 is CASSRTSATYNEQFF. The CDR3 nucleotides read TGTGCCAGTAGTCGAACTAGCGCAACATACAATGAGCAGTTCTTC.